The rows below give T cell receptor beta chains drawn from one sample of a study of T cell repertoires in cytomegalovirus infection. TCRdb itself ran the reads through MiXCR, one entry per CDR3 protein. The sample consists of roughly 500,000 distinct CDR3 sequences, around 10% of them appearing once. The sequenced sample consisted of PBMCs. The receptors here all came from a human donor in good health (CMV status not recorded). Some clones in this sample may be carry-over from other donors' samples. Both conserved end residues are part of each CDR3. D genes are given only for firm matches. The size field is filled for only some rows; it gives once, few, many or a size class.

j_gene	abundance	d_gene	v_gene	len	CDR3aa	CDR3nt
TRBJ2-7	many	TRBD1	TRBV28	15	CASASWDSLSYEQYF	TGTGCCAGTGCATCGTGGGACAGCCTCTCCTACGAGCAGTACTTC
TRBJ1-2	many	NA	TRBV19	12	CASSVDNYGYTF	TGTGCCAGTAGTGTGGATAACTATGGCTACACCTTC
TRBJ1-5	once	TRBD1	TRBV5-6	16	CASSLGTGTFGGPQHF	TGTGCCAGCAGCTTGGGGACAGGGACCTTTGGAGGGCCCCAGCATTTT
TRBJ2-5	many	TRBD1	TRBV10-3	15	CAISEGTGGTETQYF	TGTGCCATCAGTGAAGGGACAGGGGGCACGGAGACCCAGTACTTC
TRBJ2-7	many	NA	TRBV7-2	12	CASSPEVGEQYF	TGTGCCAGCAGCCCTGAGGTAGGCGAGCAGTACTTC
TRBJ2-5	once	NA	TRBV20-1	14	CSVRGPSVGKTQYF	TGCAGTGTCAGAGGGCCTAGCGTCGGGAAGACCCAGTACTTC
TRBJ1-5	once	TRBD1	TRBV20-1	12	CSAGDRAQPQHF	TGCAGTGCTGGGGACAGGGCTCAGCCCCAGCATTTT
TRBJ2-1	many	TRBD2	TRBV5-4	17	CASSPSGTSGSRNEQFF	TGTGCCAGCAGCCCCTCAGGGACTAGCGGGAGTAGGAATGAGCAGTTCTTC
TRBJ2-4	NA	TRBD2	TRBV28	17	CASSFPGSGREKNIQYF	TGTGCCAGCAGTTTTCCCGGTAGCGGGAGGGAAAAAAACATTCAGTACTTC
TRBJ1-6	NA	NA	TRBV12-3/TRBV12-4	13	CASRGASNSPLHF	TGTGCCAGCAGGGGGGCCTCCAATTCACCCCTCCACTTT
TRBJ1-2	many	NA	TRBV12-3/TRBV12-4	13	CASSSGRWDGYTF	TGTGCCAGCAGTTCCGGACGGTGGGACGGCTACACCTTC
TRBJ2-7	NA	TRBD2	TRBV3-1	13	CASGGGDSYEQYF	TGTGCCTCTGGGGGGGGGGATTCCTACGAGCAGTACTTC
TRBJ1-5	NA	NA	TRBV12-5	17	CASGLNPTDYSNQPQHF	TGTGCTAGTGGTTTAAACCCGACAGACTATAGCAATCAGCCCCAGCATTTT
TRBJ1-6	many	TRBD1	TRBV6-5	19	CASSYGTGGPSSYNSPLHF	TGTGCCAGCAGTTACGGGACAGGGGGCCCCAGCTCCTATAATTCACCCCTCCACTTT
TRBJ2-1	few	TRBD1	TRBV27	15	CASTQRDRGYNEQFF	TGTGCCAGCACCCAAAGGGACAGGGGATACAATGAGCAGTTCTTC
TRBJ2-7	many	TRBD1	TRBV12-3/TRBV12-4	15	CASSTRDSLFYEQYF	TGTGCCAGCAGTACCCGGGACAGCTTGTTCTACGAGCAGTACTTC
TRBJ2-1	many	TRBD2	TRBV24-1	15	CATSDWRLAGDQQFF	TGTGCCACCAGTGATTGGCGACTAGCGGGAGATCAGCAGTTCTTC
TRBJ2-1	NA	TRBD2	TRBV20-1	14	CSARGLADYNEQFF	TGCAGTGCTAGAGGACTAGCGGACTACAATGAGCAGTTCTTC
TRBJ1-1	NA	NA	TRBV5-1	15	CASSFPGVQGTEAFF	TGCGCCAGCAGCTTCCCGGGAGTTCAGGGGACTGAAGCTTTCTTT
TRBJ2-3	few	NA	TRBV10-3	14	CAIREAASTDTQYF	TGTGCCATCAGGGAGGCGGCTAGCACAGATACGCAGTATTTT
TRBJ2-2	many	TRBD1	TRBV6-6	15	CAIYPGTGGSGELFF	TGTGCCATCTACCCCGGGACAGGGGGATCCGGGGAGCTGTTTTTT
TRBJ2-6	NA	TRBD1	TRBV5-1	17	CASSAGTGRTGANVLTF	TGCGCCAGCAGCGCGGGGACAGGGAGGACTGGGGCCAACGTCCTGACTTTC
TRBJ1-4	NA	TRBD1	TRBV6-6	13	CASSDTGEGTLFF	TGTGCCAGCAGTGACACAGGGGAGGGAACACTGTTTTTT
TRBJ1-1	many	NA	TRBV11-2	14	CASSLGQTYTEAFF	TGTGCCAGCAGCTTGGGCCAAACCTACACTGAAGCTTTCTTT
TRBJ2-2	many	NA	TRBV25-1	19	CASSEPAGSGTPRAGELFF	TGTGCCAGCAGTGAACCAGCCGGGAGCGGGACACCCCGAGCCGGGGAGCTGTTTTTT
TRBJ2-7	NA	TRBD1	TRBV20-1	14	CSARSGQVRNEQYF	TGCAGTGCTAGATCTGGACAGGTAAGGAACGAGCAGTACTTC
TRBJ2-1	NA	NA	TRBV20-1	17	CSASSSLGTPLYNEQFF	TGCAGTGCTAGCTCGTCCCTCGGGACTCCCCTCTACAATGAGCAGTTCTTC
TRBJ1-5	NA	NA	TRBV18	13	CASSEDLDQPQHF	TGTGCCAGCTCAGAAGATCTCGATCAGCCCCAGCATTTT
TRBJ1-1	many	TRBD1	TRBV3-1	15	CASSQEETGVTEAFF	TGTGCCAGCAGCCAAGAGGAGACAGGGGTGACTGAAGCTTTCTTT
TRBJ2-4	many	NA	TRBV5-1	16	CASSPGRGHSRTVQYF	TGCGCCAGCAGCCCCGGTCGTGGACATTCAAGGACCGTTCAGTACTTC
TRBJ2-1	many	NA	TRBV7-2	16	CASSLAVAITVNEQFF	TGTGCCAGCAGCTTAGCGGTCGCTATAACCGTCAATGAGCAGTTCTTC
TRBJ1-2	few	NA	TRBV5-4	17	CASSPGDRPPGGYGYTF	TGTGCCAGCAGCCCCGGCGATCGCCCTCCCGGAGGTTATGGCTACACCTTC
TRBJ2-3	few	TRBD1	TRBV29-1	15	CSVQGTGGSTDTQYF	TGCAGCGTCCAAGGGACAGGGGGAAGCACAGATACGCAGTATTTT
TRBJ2-2	many	TRBD2	TRBV5-1	16	CASRSSGGAQPGELFF	TGCGCCAGCCGGTCTAGCGGGGGGGCCCAGCCCGGGGAGCTGTTTTTT
TRBJ2-3	few	NA	TRBV27	16	CASSPRGLRSIDTQYF	TGTGCCAGCAGTCCGCGAGGCTTACGGTCGATAGATACGCAGTATTTT
TRBJ1-5	NA	TRBD1	TRBV20-1	16	CSAKTGDRYSNQPQHF	TGCAGTGCAAAAACAGGGGACCGTTATAGCAATCAGCCCCAGCATTTT
TRBJ2-1	NA	NA	TRBV29-1	15	CSVVYYYGGYNEQFF	TGCAGCGTTGTTTATTATTACGGGGGCTACAATGAGCAGTTCTTC
TRBJ1-3	NA	TRBD1	TRBV4-1	18	CASSLFPGQGASGNTIYF	TGCGCCAGCAGCCTCTTTCCGGGACAGGGGGCCTCTGGAAACACCATATATTTT
TRBJ1-1	few	TRBD1	TRBV7-6	14	CASTKTGKNTEAFF	TGTGCCAGCACCAAGACAGGGAAGAACACTGAAGCTTTCTTT
TRBJ2-1	many	NA	TRBV7-3	14	CASSSRSASTEQFF	TGTGCCAGCAGCTCCCGATCGGCGAGCACTGAGCAGTTCTTC
TRBJ2-1	NA	NA	TRBV30	15	CAWSETRDSYNEQFF	TGTGCCTGGAGTGAAACTCGAGACTCCTACAATGAGCAGTTCTTC
TRBJ1-3	few	NA	TRBV15	15	CATSSVRASGNTIYF	TGTGCCACCAGCAGCGTCCGGGCTTCTGGAAACACCATATATTTT
TRBJ2-2	few	NA	TRBV18	14	CASSPRREAGELFF	TGTGCCAGCTCACCACGGAGGGAAGCCGGGGAGCTGTTTTTT
TRBJ2-4	many	TRBD1	TRBV6-1	14	CASSVTGGGNIQYF	TGTGCCAGCAGCGTGACAGGGGGCGGAAACATTCAGTACTTC
TRBJ2-1	many	TRBD2	TRBV5-1	16	CASSLFTSGRNNEQFF	TGCGCCAGCAGCTTATTTACTAGCGGGAGAAACAATGAGCAGTTCTTC
TRBJ1-5	NA	NA	TRBV30	15	CAWSPPGASNQPQHF	TGTGCCTGGAGCCCGCCCGGCGCTAGCAATCAGCCCCAGCATTTT
TRBJ2-5	few	NA	TRBV7-9	13	CASSLPQGETQYF	TGTGCCAGCAGCTTACCCCAGGGAGAGACCCAGTACTTC
TRBJ1-2	few	NA	TRBV2	14	CASSEEEMRGGYTF	TGTGCCAGCAGTGAAGAGGAGATGAGAGGAGGCTACACCTTC
TRBJ2-7	many	NA	TRBV12-3/TRBV12-4	16	CASSPPGWSPTYEQYF	TGTGCCAGCAGCCCGCCTGGGTGGTCTCCAACCTACGAGCAGTACTTC
TRBJ2-7	few	NA	TRBV18	17	CASSSTLPGPTSYEQYF	TGTGCCAGCTCATCTACCCTCCCGGGCCCCACCTCCTACGAGCAGTACTTC
TRBJ2-1	few	NA	TRBV18	13	CASSPYVYNEQFF	TGTGCCAGCTCACCATATGTCTACAATGAGCAGTTCTTC
TRBJ2-1	NA	TRBD1	TRBV19	15	CASSPQGTGANEQFF	TGTGCCAGTAGTCCCCAGGGGACAGGGGCTAATGAGCAGTTCTTC
TRBJ1-1	many	TRBD1	TRBV6-1	13	CASRLRTGFRAFF	TGTGCCAGCAGGCTCCGGACAGGGTTTCGTGCTTTCTTT